Below, 6 T cell receptor beta chains from the same sample are listed, as sequenced in a study of blood T cell repertoires in COVID-19. The method was immunoSEQ multiplex PCR; TCRdb's version includes in-frame clones alone and lacks a portion of them. The sample has some 80,000 clones; more than 75% are singletons. Material for sequencing was peripheral blood. The receptor source for this set is a human donor in a cohort sampled during active COVID-19.

The chain has TRBV4-1 and TRBJ1-1; tentatively, D is TRBD1 (6 bases). V was cut by 0 bases and J by 1 base, with 9 bases left in between. Germline-derived CDR1 and CDR2 are MGHRA and YSYEKL. This CDR3 comprises 15 residues. The CDR3 nucleotides are TGCGCCAGCAGCCAAGAGGGGACATCGAACACTGAAGCTTTCTTT. Amino acid sequence: CASSQEGTSNTEAFF.

This clone was seen once. The chain combines TRBV11-2 with TRBJ2-2, with a possible D match to TRBD1 (6 bases). V was trimmed by 0 bases and J by 6 bases, leaving 11 bases between them. Per the germline V gene, CDR1 is SGHAT and CDR2 is FQNNGV. The CDR3 covers 15 residues. CDR3: CASSLDPGVPGELFF. CDR3 coding DNA: TGTGCCAGCAGCTTAGATCCAGGGGTCCCCGGGGAGCTGTTTTTT.

The J gene is TRBJ1-6, the V gene TRBV7-3; 12 bases map to TRBD1. The junction had 7 bases not matched to a gene; V was cut back by 5 bases and J by 2 bases. Germline loops: CDR1 SGHTA, CDR2 FQGTGA. There are 18 residues in the CDR3. This CDR3 reads CASSPGTGGSPYNSPLHF. CDR3 nucleotide sequence: TGTGCCAGCAGCCCGGGGACAGGGGGCTCACCCTATAATTCACCCCTCCACTTT.

The J gene is TRBJ1-2, the V gene TRBV7-2, with D possibly being TRBD1 (6 bases). The CDR3 loop spans 15 amino acids. With 5 bases removed from V and 5 bases from J, the gap between germline ends came to 18 bases. CDR1 and CDR2 (germline): SGHTA, FQGNSA. CDR3 region: CASSTQRGRGYGYTF. The CDR3 DNA follows: TGTGCCAGCAGCACCCAAAGGGGGAGGGGTTATGGCTACACCTTC.

This chain connects TRBV4-2 to TRBJ2-2; 9 positions match TRBD2. V trimming: 3 bases; J trimming: 1 base; junction bases outside the gene matches: 3. CDR3 length: 16 residues. Germline V gene lookup returns CDR1 LGHNA and CDR2 YNFKEQ. CDR3 amino acids: CASSHRGGENTGELFF. As DNA, the CDR3 is TGTGCCAGCAGCCATCGCGGGGGGGAGAACACCGGGGAGCTGTTTTTT.

In its sample, this clone was seen once. The chain joins TRBV7-8 to TRBJ2-7; 8 bases agree with TRBD1. Trimming at V came to 5 bases and at J to 4 bases, leaving 7 bases not matched to a gene. In germline, CDR1 is SGHVS, CDR2 FQNEAQ. The CDR3 runs 14 residues. The DNA for the CDR3 is TGTGCCAGCAGCAAGGACAGGGCCCGATACGAGCAGTACTTC. It encodes CASSKDRARYEQYF.